This T cell receptor (beta chain) appears in the sequencing data of a study of T cell repertoires in aging, cancer and after chemotherapy. Rearranged V-D-J TRB sequences were amplified with a mixed TRB-A/B primer pool. Each CDR3 protein gets one entry after TCRdb re-called the multiplex PCR reads with MiXCR. Of 2,600 or so distinct CDR3 sequences in the sample, about half are singletons; the top ten hold 7.5%. TCR beta rearrangements were amplified from peripheral blood genomic DNA. The CDR3 length is 14 residues. The germline V gene has CDR1 SGHNT and CDR2 YYREEE (reference sequence). V was trimmed by 0 bases and J by 6 bases, leaving 13 bases between them. This clonotype was seen just once.

Sequencing was performed on blood. The chain carries TRBV5-4 and TRBJ2-7; D gene uncertain. This TCR was recovered from a human donor with a blood cancer. This CDR3 is CASSLGWVIGEQYF. CDR3 sequence (DNA): TGTGCCAGCAGCTTGGGATGGGTTATTGGCGAGCAGTACTTC.